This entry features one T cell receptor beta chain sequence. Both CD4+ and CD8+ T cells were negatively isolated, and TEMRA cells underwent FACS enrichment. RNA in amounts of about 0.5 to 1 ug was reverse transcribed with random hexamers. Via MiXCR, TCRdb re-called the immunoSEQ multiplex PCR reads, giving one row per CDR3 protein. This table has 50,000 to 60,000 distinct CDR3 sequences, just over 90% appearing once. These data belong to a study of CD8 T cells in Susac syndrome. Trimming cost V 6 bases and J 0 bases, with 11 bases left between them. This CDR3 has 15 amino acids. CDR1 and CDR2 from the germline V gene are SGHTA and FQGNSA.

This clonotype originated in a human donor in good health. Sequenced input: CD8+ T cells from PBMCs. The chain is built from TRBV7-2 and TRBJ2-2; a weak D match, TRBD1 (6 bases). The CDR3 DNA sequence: TGTGCCAGCAGACCTACAGGGTCGAACACCGGGGAGCTGTTTTTT. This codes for CASRPTGSNTGELFF.